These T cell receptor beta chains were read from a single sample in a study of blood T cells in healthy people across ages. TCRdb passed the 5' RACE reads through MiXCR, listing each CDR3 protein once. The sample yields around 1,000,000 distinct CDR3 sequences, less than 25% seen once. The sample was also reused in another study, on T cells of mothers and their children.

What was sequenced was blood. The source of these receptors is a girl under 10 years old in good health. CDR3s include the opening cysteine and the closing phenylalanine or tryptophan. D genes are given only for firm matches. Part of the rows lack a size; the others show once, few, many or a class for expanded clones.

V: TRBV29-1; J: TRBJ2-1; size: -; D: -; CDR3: CSVTPTASSYNEQFF; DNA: TGCAGCGTAACTCCAACTGCGAGCTCCTACAATGAGCAGTTCTTC
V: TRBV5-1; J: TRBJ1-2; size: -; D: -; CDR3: CASSFGQTYGYTF; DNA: TGCGCCAGCAGCTTCGGGCAGACCTATGGCTACACCTTC
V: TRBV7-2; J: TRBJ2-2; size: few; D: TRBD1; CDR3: CASSFRQGVVSGELFF; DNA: TGTGCCAGCAGCTTTAGACAGGGTGTTGTATCCGGGGAGCTGTTTTTT
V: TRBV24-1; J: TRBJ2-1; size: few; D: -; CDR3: CATSYVNEQFF; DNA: TGTGCCACCAGTTATGTCAATGAGCAGTTCTTC
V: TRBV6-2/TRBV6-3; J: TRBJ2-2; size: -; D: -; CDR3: CASSPPGLGRAGELFF; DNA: TGTGCCAGCAGTCCTCCGGGACTCGGACGGGCCGGGGAGCTGTTTTTT
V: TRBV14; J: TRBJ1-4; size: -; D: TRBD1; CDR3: CASSRDRPNEKLFF; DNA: TGTGCCAGCAGCAGGGACAGACCTAATGAAAAACTGTTTTTT
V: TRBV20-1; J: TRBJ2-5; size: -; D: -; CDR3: CSAIPGLGQETQYF; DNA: TGCAGTGCTATACCGGGACTGGGACAAGAGACCCAGTACTTC
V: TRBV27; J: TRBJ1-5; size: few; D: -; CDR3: CASSLSGGLGWNQPQHF; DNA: TGTGCCAGCAGTTTATCGGGGGGGCTGGGTTGGAATCAGCCCCAGCATTTT
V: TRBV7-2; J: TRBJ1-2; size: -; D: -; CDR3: CASSLGRAHSYGYTF; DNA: TGTGCCAGCAGCTTAGGCAGGGCGCATAGCTATGGCTACACCTTC
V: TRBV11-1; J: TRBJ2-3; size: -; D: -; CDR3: CASSLSSMTAYPTDTQYF; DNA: TGTGCCAGCAGCTTAAGTTCTATGACAGCTTACCCCACAGATACGCAGTATTTT
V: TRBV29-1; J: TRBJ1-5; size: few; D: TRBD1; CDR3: CSDTGGRSNQPQHF; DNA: TGCAGCGATACAGGGGGCCGGAGCAATCAGCCCCAGCATTTT
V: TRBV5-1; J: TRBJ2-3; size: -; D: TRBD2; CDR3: CASSAGTTNTQYF; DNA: TGCGCCAGCAGCGCCGGGACTACCAATACGCAGTATTTT
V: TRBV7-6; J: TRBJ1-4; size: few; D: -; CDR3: CASSLPEDSETNEKLFF; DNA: TGTGCCAGCAGCTTACCTGAGGACAGTGAAACTAATGAAAAACTGTTTTTT
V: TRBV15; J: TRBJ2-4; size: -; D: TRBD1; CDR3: CATSRDLKGGAGNIQYF; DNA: TGTGCCACCAGCAGAGATCTTAAAGGGGGCGCCGGAAACATTCAGTACTTC
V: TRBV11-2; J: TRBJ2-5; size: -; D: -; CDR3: CASSLGTIFF; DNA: TGTGCCAGCAGCTTAGGGACTATATTCTTC
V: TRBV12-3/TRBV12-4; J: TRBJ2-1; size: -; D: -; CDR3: CASSSQGGALNEQFF; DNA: TGTGCCAGCAGCTCGCAGGGGGGCGCATTGAATGAGCAGTTCTTC
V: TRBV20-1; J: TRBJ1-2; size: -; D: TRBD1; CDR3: CSARDPLRDREANYGYTF; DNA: TGCAGTGCTAGAGATCCCTTGCGGGACAGGGAAGCTAACTATGGCTACACCTTC
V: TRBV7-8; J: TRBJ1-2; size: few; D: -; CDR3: CASSLRTQTNTNYGYTF; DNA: TGTGCCAGCAGCCTTAGGACCCAGACGAACACTAACTATGGCTACACCTTC
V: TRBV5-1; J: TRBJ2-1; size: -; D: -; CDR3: CASSLWHPNEQFF; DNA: TGCGCCAGCAGCTTGTGGCATCCCAATGAGCAGTTCTTC
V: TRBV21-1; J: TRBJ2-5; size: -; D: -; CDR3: CASGWKRETQYF; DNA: TGTGCCAGCGGGTGGAAGAGAGAGACCCAGTACTTC
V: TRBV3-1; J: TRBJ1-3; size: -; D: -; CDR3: CASSRGKSQSSGNTIYF; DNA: TGTGCCAGCAGCCGGGGAAAATCACAGAGCTCTGGAAACACCATATATTTT
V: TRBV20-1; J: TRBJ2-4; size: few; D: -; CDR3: CSAQTQLAKNIQYF; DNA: TGCAGTGCCCAAACACAGCTAGCCAAAAACATTCAGTACTTC
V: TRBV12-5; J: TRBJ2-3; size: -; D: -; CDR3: CASGLLRPGSQYF; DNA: TGTGCTAGTGGTTTGCTCCGGCCAGGCTCGCAGTATTTT
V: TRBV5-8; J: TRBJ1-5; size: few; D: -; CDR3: CASSLVDVGNQPQHF; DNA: TGTGCCAGCAGCTTGGTTGACGTAGGCAATCAGCCCCAGCATTTT
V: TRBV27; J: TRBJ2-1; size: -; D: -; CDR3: CASSFLRGPRSYNEQFF; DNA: TGTGCCAGCAGTTTTCTCAGGGGACCGCGCTCCTACAATGAGCAGTTCTTC
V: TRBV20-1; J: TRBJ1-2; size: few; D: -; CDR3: CSVPLEVNGYTF; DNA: TGCAGTGTCCCGTTAGAAGTCAATGGCTACACCTTC
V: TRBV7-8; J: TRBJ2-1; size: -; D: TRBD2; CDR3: CASSLELGSGNEQFF; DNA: TGTGCCAGCAGCTTAGAATTGGGTAGCGGGAATGAGCAGTTCTTC
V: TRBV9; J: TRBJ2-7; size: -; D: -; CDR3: CASSVGKSGYEQYF; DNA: TGTGCCAGCAGCGTAGGGAAGTCCGGCTACGAGCAGTACTTC
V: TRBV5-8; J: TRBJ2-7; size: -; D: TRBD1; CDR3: CASSSPGQGSHEQYF; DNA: TGTGCCAGCAGCTCACCGGGACAGGGAAGCCACGAGCAGTACTTC
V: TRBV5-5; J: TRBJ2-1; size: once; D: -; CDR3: CASSFWGKNYNEQFF; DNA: TGTGCCAGCAGCTTCTGGGGGAAAAATTACAATGAGCAGTTCTTC
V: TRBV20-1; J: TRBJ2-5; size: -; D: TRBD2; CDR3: CSASVKTAGAVQETQYF; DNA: TGCAGTGCTTCCGTTAAAACAGCGGGAGCCGTCCAAGAGACCCAGTACTTC
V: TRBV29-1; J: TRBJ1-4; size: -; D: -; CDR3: CSAKIPLGEKLFF; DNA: TGCAGCGCAAAGATACCCCTGGGTGAAAAACTGTTTTTT
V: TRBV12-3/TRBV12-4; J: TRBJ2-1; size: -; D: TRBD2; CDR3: CASGSGGTYNEQFF; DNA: TGTGCCAGCGGTAGCGGGGGGACTTACAATGAGCAGTTCTTC
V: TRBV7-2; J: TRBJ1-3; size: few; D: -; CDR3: CASSLAAAGAGNTIYF; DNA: TGTGCCAGCAGCTTAGCGGCCGCCGGGGCTGGAAACACCATATATTTT
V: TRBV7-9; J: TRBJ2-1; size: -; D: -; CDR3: CASSSNGPVNEQFF; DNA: TGTGCCAGCAGCTCAAACGGACCCGTCAATGAGCAGTTCTTC
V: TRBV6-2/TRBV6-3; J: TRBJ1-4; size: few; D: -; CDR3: CASSYNLQETDEKLFF; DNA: TGTGCCAGCAGTTACAATCTTCAGGAGACGGATGAAAAACTGTTTTTT
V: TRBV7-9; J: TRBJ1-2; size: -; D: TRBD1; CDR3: CASSSTGGVRGYTF; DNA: TGTGCCAGCAGCTCCACAGGGGGCGTACGTGGCTACACCTTC
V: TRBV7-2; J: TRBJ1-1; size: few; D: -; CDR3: CASSLLRGAGAEAFF; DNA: TGTGCCAGCAGCTTGCTACGGGGGGCGGGAGCTGAAGCTTTCTTT
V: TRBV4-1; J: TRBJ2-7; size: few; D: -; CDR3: CASSHGRQESEQYF; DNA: TGCGCCAGCAGCCACGGCAGACAAGAGTCCGAGCAGTACTTC
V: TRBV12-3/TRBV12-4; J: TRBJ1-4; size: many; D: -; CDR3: CASSPGGEEKLFF; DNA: TGTGCCAGCAGCCCCGGTGGGGAAGAAAAACTGTTTTTT
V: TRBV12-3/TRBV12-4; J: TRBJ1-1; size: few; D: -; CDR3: CASSLRVTSEALF; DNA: TGTGCCAGCAGTTTAAGGGTGACCTCAGAAGCTCTCTTT
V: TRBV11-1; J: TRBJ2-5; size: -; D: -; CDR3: CASGLDSETQYF; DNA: TGTGCCAGCGGCTTAGATTCGGAGACCCAGTACTTC
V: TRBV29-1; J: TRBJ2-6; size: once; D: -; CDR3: CSVYGDPTSGANVLTF; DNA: TGCAGCGTTTACGGGGATCCGACCTCTGGGGCCAACGTCCTGACTTTC
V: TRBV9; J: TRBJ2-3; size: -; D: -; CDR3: CASSVAAKWVDTQYF; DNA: TGTGCCAGCAGCGTAGCTGCCAAATGGGTGGATACGCAGTATTTT
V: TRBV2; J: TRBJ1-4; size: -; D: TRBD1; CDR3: CVSSDWDRGGKLFF; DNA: TGTGTCAGCAGTGATTGGGACAGAGGTGGAAAACTGTTTTTT
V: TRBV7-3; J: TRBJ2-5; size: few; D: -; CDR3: CASSSRVVETQYF; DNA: TGTGCCAGCAGCTCCCGTGTGGTGGAGACCCAGTACTTC
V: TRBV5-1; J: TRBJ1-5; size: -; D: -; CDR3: CASSLGGAVGEPQHF; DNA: TGCGCCAGCAGCTTAGGAGGGGCGGTAGGAGAGCCCCAGCATTTT
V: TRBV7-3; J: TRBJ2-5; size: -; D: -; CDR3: CASSLTRIGETQYF; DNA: TGTGCCAGCAGCTTAACTAGGATCGGGGAGACCCAGTACTTC
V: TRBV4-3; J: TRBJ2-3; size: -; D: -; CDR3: CASSQVEYGDTQYF; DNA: TGCGCCAGCAGCCAAGTTGAGTACGGGGATACGCAGTATTTT
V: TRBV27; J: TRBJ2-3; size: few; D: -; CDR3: CASMLIYGGADTQYF; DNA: TGTGCCAGCATGTTAATTTACGGGGGCGCAGATACGCAGTATTTT
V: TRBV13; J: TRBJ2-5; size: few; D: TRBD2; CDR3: CAGSPAGLQETQYF; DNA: TGTGCCGGCAGCCCAGCGGGACTCCAAGAGACCCAGTACTTC
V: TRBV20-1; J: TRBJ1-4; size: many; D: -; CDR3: CSVVFSEKLFF; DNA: TGCAGTGTGGTATTTAGTGAAAAACTGTTTTTT
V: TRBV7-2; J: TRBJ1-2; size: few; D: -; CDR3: CASSLASTANYGYTF; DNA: TGTGCCAGCAGCCTTGCTTCCACAGCTAACTATGGCTACACCTTC
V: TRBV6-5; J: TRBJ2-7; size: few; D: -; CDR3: CASSYDRTTSYEQYF; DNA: TGTGCCAGCAGTTACGATCGGACTACCAGCTACGAGCAGTACTTC
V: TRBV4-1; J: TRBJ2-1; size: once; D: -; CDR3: CASSQGVSYDEQFF; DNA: TGCGCCAGCAGCCAAGGGGTTTCCTACGATGAGCAGTTCTTC
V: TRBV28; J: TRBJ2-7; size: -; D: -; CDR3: CASSPGFSENEQYF; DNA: TGTGCCAGCAGTCCAGGGTTTAGTGAAAACGAGCAGTACTTC